This T cell receptor beta chain was identified during a study of cytomegalovirus exposure and HLA in healthy donors. In the PCR, 60 Vbeta and 13 Jbeta primers were used. Sequenced by immunoSEQ multiplex PCR; TCRdb stores in-frame clones only, minus some. The data show about 130,000 clones, about 70% seen once. Germline CDR1 reads SGHVS; CDR2 reads FQNEAQ. This CDR3 is built from 14 residues. Trimming removed 11 bases at V and 4 bases at J, with 17 bases between. The chain carries TRBV7-8 and TRBJ2-2; D may be TRBD2 (5 bases). Sample: PBMCs. The sequence was obtained from a man aged 35-49 years in good health and CMV-seronegative. CDR3 residues: CALTEGGLTGELFF. CDR3 sequence (DNA): TGTGCCTTAACCGAGGGCGGCCTCACCGGGGAGCTGTTTTTT.